The 23 T cell receptor beta chains below all came from one sample that was sequenced in a study of T cell responses to AZD1222 COVID-19 vaccine. Clones were read by immunoSEQ multiplex PCR, and TCRdb kept only the in-frame ones, dropping some. The sample holds about 110,000 clones, less than 90% seen once. This specimen was peripheral blood, taken on day 0 of AZD1222 vaccination. The receptors derive from an adult in good health.

This chain's CDR3 is CASSPGPSLAKNIQYF. CDR3 DNA sequence: TGTGCCAGCAGCCCAGGGCCGTCACTAGCCAAAAACATTCAGTACTTC. The chain is built from TRBV11-2 and TRBJ2-4; possibly TRBD1 for D (5 bases). From germline, CDR1 is SGHAT and CDR2 FQNNGV. V lost 5 bases and J lost 0, with 14 bases in between. The CDR3 is 16 residues long.

The genes are TRBV19 and TRBJ2-3; 10 nucleotides match TRBD1. V trimming: 6 bases; J trimming: 0 bases; junction bases outside the gene matches: 3. This CDR3 has 15 amino acids. Germline loops: CDR1 LNHDA, CDR2 SQIVND (reference sequence). The CDR3 region is CASRTGGASTDTQYF. The CDR3 DNA sequence: TGTGCCAGTAGGACAGGGGGCGCGAGCACAGATACGCAGTATTTT.

This CDR3 is CASSSGRLNTEAFF. For the CDR3, the DNA is TGTGCCAGCAGCTCGGGACGGTTGAACACTGAAGCTTTCTTT. The genes are TRBV5-4 and TRBJ1-1; weak D call: TRBD1 (5 bases). V shed 3 bases and J shed 0 bases, with 9 bases lying between them. CDR1 and CDR2 (germline): SGHNT, YYREEE (reference sequence). The CDR3 is made up of 14 amino acids. Full variable domain (rest looked up from reference TRBV5-4 and TRBJ1-1): ETGVTQSPTHLIKTRGQQVTLRCSSQSGHNTVSWYQQALGQGPQFIFQYYREEENGRGNFPPRFSGLQFPNYSSELNVNALELDDSALYLCASSSGRLNTEAFFGQGTRLTVV.

The rearrangement uses TRBV7-9 and TRBJ1-2; 7 bases agree with TRBD1. The CDR3 has 14 amino acids. V trimming: 3 bases; J trimming: 2 bases; junction bases outside the gene matches: 3. Germline assignment: CDR1 SEHNR and CDR2 FQNEAQ (reference sequence). The CDR3 is CASSLTGQNYGYTF. CDR3 DNA sequence: TGTGCCAGCAGCTTGACAGGGCAGAACTATGGCTACACCTTC.

V and J are TRBV29-1 and TRBJ1-1; D unresolved. Trimming pared 4 bases from V and 0 bases from J, leaving 12 bases between. CDR3 length equals 14 residues. Per germline, CDR1 SQVTM and CDR2 ANQGSEA. The CDR3 DNA is TGCAGCGTTGTTCCCGGGCAGATGAACACTGAAGCTTTCTTT. Amino acid sequence: CSVVPGQMNTEAFF.

This rearrangement joins TRBV10-2 to TRBJ2-7; TRBD1 matches 7 bases. CDR1 is WSHSY, CDR2 SAAADI, per germline. V lost 0 bases to trimming and J lost 0 bases; unmatched junction nucleotides: 2. CDR3 length: 15 residues. CDR3 sequence reads: CASSESTGYSYEQYF. DNA of the CDR3: TGCGCCAGCAGTGAGTCGACAGGGTACTCCTACGAGCAGTACTTC.

The chain links TRBV25-1 to TRBJ1-1; the D gene is possibly TRBD1 (5 bases). Germline V gives CDR1 MGHDK, CDR2 SYGVNS. The CDR3 is made up of 13 amino acids. The germline V and J ends were trimmed by 6 bases and 4 bases, with 12 bases remaining between them. In DNA form, the CDR3 reads TGTGCCAGCAGCGCGGGGCAGGGCACTGAAGCTTTCTTT. This gives the protein CASSAGQGTEAFF.

This rearrangement joins TRBV3-1 (or the pseudogene TRBV3-2) to TRBJ2-7; D is unresolved. Germline-derived CDR1 and CDR2 are LGHDT and YNNKEL (reference sequence). V lost 2 bases, J lost 3 bases, and 8 bases lay in between. The CDR3 has 13 residues. CDR3 DNA: TGTGCCAGCAGCCAAACCTCCATCTACGAGCAGTACTTC. Translating it yields CASSQTSIYEQYF.

The rearrangement uses TRBV5-6 and TRBJ1-2, with a tentative D call TRBD1 (5 bases). There are 14 residues in the CDR3. Germline V lookup: CDR1 SGHDT, CDR2 YYEEEE. V was pared by 2 bases and J by 4 bases, with 12 bases between. CDR3 nucleotide sequence: TGTGCCAGCAGCTTACTGACAGAGACCTATGGCTACACCTTC. Protein: CASSLLTETYGYTF.

The chain joins TRBV3-1 (or the pseudogene TRBV3-2) to TRBJ1-2; no clear D. CDR1 is LGHDT and CDR2 is YNNKEL in the germline V gene (reference sequence). The CDR3 is 15 amino acids. The V end lost 1 base, the J end lost 0 bases, and 9 bases lay between the germline ends. The CDR3, as DNA: TGTGCCAGCAGCCAAGGAGGCATAACTAACTATGGCTACACCTTC. This gives the protein CASSQGGITNYGYTF.

The J gene is TRBJ1-1, the V gene TRBV18; no definite D call. V was shortened by 0 bases and J by 7 bases, with 9 bases between the two germline ends. Germline V gene data show CDR1 as KGHSH and CDR2 as LQKENI. There are 13 residues in the CDR3. The CDR3 is CASSPPERVEAFF. The CDR3 DNA follows: TGTGCCAGCTCACCACCTGAGAGGGTTGAAGCTTTCTTT.

This sequence joins TRBV5-6 and TRBJ2-7; a possible D gene is TRBD2 (5 bases). The V gene's germline CDR1 is SGHDT and CDR2 YYEEEE. This CDR3 is built from 13 residues. V was shortened by 4 bases and J by 1 base, with 9 bases between the two germline ends. DNA for the CDR3: TGTGCCAGCAGCCCACGGGGATCCTACGAGCAGTACTTC. Translating gives CASSPRGSYEQYF.

The J gene is TRBJ1-1, the V gene TRBV11-2; D is unresolved. V lost 3 bases, J lost 1 base, and 12 bases lay in between. The length of the CDR3 is 15 residues. The germline V gene encodes CDR1 SGHAT and CDR2 FQNNGV. The CDR3 DNA sequence: TGTGCCAGCAGCTTCGGTCCCGAACCGAACACTGAAGCTTTCTTT. It translates to CASSFGPEPNTEAFF.

The gene calls are TRBV4-1 and TRBJ2-7, with 12 bases fitting TRBD2. CDR1 and CDR2 from the germline V gene are MGHRA and YSYEKL. The CDR3 has 17 residues. The junction had 14 bases not matched to a gene; V was cut back by 4 bases and J by 7 bases. DNA for the CDR3: TGCGCCAGCAGCCCGGGACTAGCGGGCCAAAGGTCGGGTGAGCAGTACTTC. It codes for CASSPGLAGQRSGEQYF.

The chain employs TRBV5-6 and TRBJ2-3; D could derive from TRBD1 or TRBD2 (5 bases each). The CDR3 is 15 amino acids. V gave up 1 base and J gave up 4 bases, with 13 bases separating them. The germline V gene encodes CDR1 SGHDT and CDR2 YYEEEE. The DNA for the CDR3 is TGTGCCAGCAGCTTGATTCAGGGAGTCGCAGATACGCAGTATTTT. The encoded protein is CASSLIQGVADTQYF. Drawing the rest from reference TRBV5-6 and TRBJ2-3, the complete variable domain is DAGVTQSPTHLIKTRGQQVTLRCSPKSGHDTVSWYQQALGQGPQFIFQYYEEEERQRGNFPDRFSGHQFPNYSSELNVNALLLGDSALYLCASSLIQGVADTQYFGPGTRLTVL.

There are a few counts of this clone. The chain joins TRBV6-1 to TRBJ2-7, with D possibly TRBD2 on 6 matching bases. CDR1 is MNHNS and CDR2 is SASEGT in the germline V gene. The ends were cut back, 0 bases at V and 7 bases at J, with 19 bases in the middle. The CDR3 covers 16 residues. The CDR3 loop reads CASSEAIADSAEEQYF. CDR3 sequence (DNA): TGTGCCAGCAGTGAAGCTATAGCGGACTCGGCGGAAGAGCAGTACTTC.

This clone was detected only once. The gene calls are TRBV24-1 and TRBJ1-1; D gene ambiguous. This CDR3 region has 18 residues. Germline V gives CDR1 KGHDR, CDR2 SFDVKD. V was clipped by 1 base and J by 6 bases, with 23 bases between them. Here the CDR3 DNA reads TGTGCCACCAGTGATTTTGAACAGAACCTACATGGTCAGGCTGAAGCTTTCTTT. Translating gives CATSDFEQNLHGQAEAFF.

The chain uses TRBV28 and TRBJ1-2, with D tentatively TRBD1 (6 bases). The germline CDR1 and CDR2 sequences are MDHEN and SYDVKM. Trimming took 6 bases from V and 2 from J, leaving 19 bases between them. The CDR3 has 16 residues. The CDR3 nucleotides are TGTGCCAGCAGCGTGGAGGAGGGGGTTCTCAACTATGGCTACACCTTC. Translated, it gives CASSVEEGVLNYGYTF.

The table lists this clone with a count of one. The chain links TRBV30 to TRBJ1-1; no clear D gene. V was trimmed by 1 base and J by 3 bases, leaving 9 bases between them. CDR1 and CDR2 (germline): GTSNPN, SVGIG (reference sequence). The CDR3 has 13 amino acids. CDR3 loop: CAWSEAGHTEAFF. CDR3 coding DNA: TGTGCCTGGAGTGAGGCGGGCCACACTGAAGCTTTCTTT.

Only one count was recorded for this clone. This CDR3 is also generated by other DNA sequences in the sample. The chain joins TRBV19 to TRBJ1-5, with D unresolved. CDR3 length: 15 residues. Germline assignment: CDR1 LNHDA and CDR2 SQIVND (reference sequence). Deletions cut 3 bases from V and 0 bases from J, with 9 bases between. DNA for the CDR3: TGTGCCAGTAGTATTGGAAGCTATAGCAATCAGCCCCAGCATTTT. The encoded protein is CASSIGSYSNQPQHF.

The chain uses TRBV2 and TRBJ1-2; TRBD1 aligns across 10 bases. The CDR3 sequence is 15 residues long. Per the germline V gene, CDR1 is SNHLY and CDR2 is FYNNEI. The junction had 9 bases not matched to a gene; V was cut back by 3 bases and J by 8 bases. The CDR3 loop is CASSELGQGISGYTF. Written as DNA, the CDR3 is TGTGCCAGCAGTGAGTTGGGACAGGGGATCAGCGGCTACACCTTC.

The V and J genes are TRBV5-1 and TRBJ1-2; TRBD1 matches 7 bases. Germline CDR1 is SGHRS and CDR2 is YFSETQ. The CDR3 is 16 amino acids. V was pared by 0 bases and J by 0 bases, with 5 bases of the junction left unmatched. DNA of the CDR3: TGCGCCAGCAGCTTGGCCCAGGGGGGATCTAACTATGGCTACACCTTC. Protein sequence: CASSLAQGGSNYGYTF.

This rearrangement joins TRBV18 to TRBJ2-7; D possibly corresponds to TRBD2 (5 bases). V gave up 3 bases and J gave up 3 bases, with 9 bases separating them. The CDR3 consists of 13 residues. The germline V gene encodes CDR1 KGHSH and CDR2 LQKENI. The CDR3 loop reads CASSPGVHYEQYF. Written as DNA, the CDR3 is TGTGCCAGCTCACCGGGAGTTCACTACGAGCAGTACTTC.